This T cell receptor (beta chain) was found in a study of cytomegalovirus exposure and HLA in healthy donors. The CDR3 totals 15 residues. Per the germline V gene, CDR1 is LGHNT and CDR2 is FRNRAP. Trimming removed 0 bases at V and 1 base at J, with 9 bases between. The primer mix had 60 Vbeta and 13 Jbeta primers. Clones were read by immunoSEQ multiplex PCR, and TCRdb kept only the in-frame ones, dropping some. The listing records tens of thousands of clones. The sample was PBMCs. The V call is TRBV12-5, the J call TRBJ1-1; D gene uncertain. The source of this sequence is a woman in her twenties or thirties in good health and CMV-seropositive. The CDR3 DNA reads as TGTGCTAGTGGTTTGGTACAGTGGGCGAACACTGAAGCTTTCTTT. It translates to CASGLVQWANTEAFF.